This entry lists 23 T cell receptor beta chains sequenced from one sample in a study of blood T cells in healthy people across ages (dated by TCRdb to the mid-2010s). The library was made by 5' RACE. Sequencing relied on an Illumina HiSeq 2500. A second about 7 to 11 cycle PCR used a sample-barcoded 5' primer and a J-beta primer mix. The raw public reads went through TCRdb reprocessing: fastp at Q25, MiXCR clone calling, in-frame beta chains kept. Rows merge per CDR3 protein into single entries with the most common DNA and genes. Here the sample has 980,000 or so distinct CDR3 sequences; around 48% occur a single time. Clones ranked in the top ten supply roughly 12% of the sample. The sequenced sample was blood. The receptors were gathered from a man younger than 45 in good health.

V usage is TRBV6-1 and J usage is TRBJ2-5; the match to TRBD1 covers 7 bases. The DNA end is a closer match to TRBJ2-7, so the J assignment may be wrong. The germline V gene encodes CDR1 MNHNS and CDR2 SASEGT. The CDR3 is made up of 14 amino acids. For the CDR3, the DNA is TGTGCCAGCAGAACTGGGACAGTGATCTACGAGCAGTACTTC. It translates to CASRTGTVIYEQYF.

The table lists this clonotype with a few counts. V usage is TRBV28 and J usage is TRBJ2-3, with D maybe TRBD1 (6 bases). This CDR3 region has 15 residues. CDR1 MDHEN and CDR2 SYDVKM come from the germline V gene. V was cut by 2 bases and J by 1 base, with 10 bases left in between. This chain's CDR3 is CASSLKPGGTDTQYF. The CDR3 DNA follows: TGTGCCAGCAGTTTAAAGCCAGGGGGCACAGATACGCAGTATTTT.

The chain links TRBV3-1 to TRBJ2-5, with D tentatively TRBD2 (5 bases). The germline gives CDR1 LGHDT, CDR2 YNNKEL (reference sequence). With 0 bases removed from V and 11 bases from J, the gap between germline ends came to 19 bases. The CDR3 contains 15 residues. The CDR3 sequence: CASSQDPGFGGEQYF. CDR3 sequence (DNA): TGTGCCAGCAGCCAAGATCCGGGGTTTGGCGGTGAGCAGTACTTC.

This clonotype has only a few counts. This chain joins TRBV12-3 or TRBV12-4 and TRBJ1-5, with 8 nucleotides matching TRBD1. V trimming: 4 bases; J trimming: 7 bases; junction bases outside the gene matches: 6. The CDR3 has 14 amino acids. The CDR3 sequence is CASSSFQGAQPQHF. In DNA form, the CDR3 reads TGTGCCAGCAGTTCTTTTCAGGGGGCCCAGCCCCAGCATTTT.

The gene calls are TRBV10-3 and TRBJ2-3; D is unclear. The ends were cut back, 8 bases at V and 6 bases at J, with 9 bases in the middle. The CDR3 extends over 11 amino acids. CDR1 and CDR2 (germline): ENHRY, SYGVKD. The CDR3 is CAILRADTQYF. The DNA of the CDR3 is TGTGCCATCCTACGAGCGGATACGCAGTATTTT.

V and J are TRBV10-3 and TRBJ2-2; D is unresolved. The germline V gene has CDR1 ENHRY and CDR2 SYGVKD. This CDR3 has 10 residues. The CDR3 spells CTFPTGELFF. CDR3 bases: TGTACTTTCCCCACCGGGGAGCTGTTTTTT.

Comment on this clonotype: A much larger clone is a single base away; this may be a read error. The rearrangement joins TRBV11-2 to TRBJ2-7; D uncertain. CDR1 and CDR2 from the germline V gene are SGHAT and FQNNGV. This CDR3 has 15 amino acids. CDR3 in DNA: TGTGCCAGCAGCATAGATCTGGGCAGCTCCTACGAGCAGTACTTC. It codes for CASSIDLGSSYEQYF.

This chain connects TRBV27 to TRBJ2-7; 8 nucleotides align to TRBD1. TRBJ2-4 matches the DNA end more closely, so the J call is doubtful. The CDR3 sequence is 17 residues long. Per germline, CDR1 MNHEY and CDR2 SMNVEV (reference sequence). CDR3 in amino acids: CASSLSAQGASKNIQYF. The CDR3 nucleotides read TGTGCCAGCAGTTTATCGGCCCAGGGGGCCTCCAAAAACATTCAGTACTTC.

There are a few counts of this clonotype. Here the CDR3 DNA reads TGTGCCATCAGCTCCGGAACGACGGTGACCTATGGCTACACCTTC. It codes for CAISSGTTVTYGYTF. The genes are TRBV10-3 and TRBJ1-2; D is unresolved. Germline CDR1 and CDR2: ENHRY and SYGVKD. The length of the CDR3 is 15 residues. V lost 6 bases and J lost 4, with 18 bases in between.

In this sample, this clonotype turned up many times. Here the CDR3 DNA reads TGTGCCATCAGTGCGCAGGAGGACGGTGAAGAGACCCAGTACTTC. Translating gives CAISAQEDGEETQYF. The chain uses TRBV10-3 and TRBJ2-5, with D possibly being TRBD2 (5 bases). CDR1 ENHRY and CDR2 SYGVKD come from the germline V gene. The CDR3 contains 15 residues. V was trimmed by 4 bases and J by 3 bases, leaving 15 bases between them.

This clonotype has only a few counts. The DNA for the CDR3 is TGCAGTGTCATTATAGTGGGCGGCAAAAACATTCAGTACTTC. Amino acid sequence: CSVIIVGGKNIQYF. The chain carries TRBV20-1 and TRBJ2-4; no definite D call. The CDR3 has 14 residues. V lost 7 bases and J 3 bases, leaving 16 bases between the germline ends. Germline CDR1 reads DFQATT; CDR2 reads SNEGSKA (reference sequence).

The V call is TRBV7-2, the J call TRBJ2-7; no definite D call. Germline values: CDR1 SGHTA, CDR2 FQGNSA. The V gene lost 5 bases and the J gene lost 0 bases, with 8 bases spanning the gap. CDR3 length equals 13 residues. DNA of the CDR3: TGTGCCAGCAGCAGTTACCTCTCCTACGAGCAGTACTTC. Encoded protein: CASSSYLSYEQYF.

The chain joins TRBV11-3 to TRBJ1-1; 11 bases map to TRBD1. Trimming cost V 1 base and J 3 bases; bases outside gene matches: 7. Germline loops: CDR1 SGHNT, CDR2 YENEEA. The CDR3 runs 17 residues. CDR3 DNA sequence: TGTGCCAGCAGCTTAGGTCGCGGGACAGGGGGGGACACTGAAGCTTTCTTT. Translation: CASSLGRGTGGDTEAFF.

CDR3 coding DNA: TGTGCCACCAGTGACCCGGGGAGGGGGTCCGATGAGCAGTTCTTC. Amino acids: CATSDPGRGSDEQFF. The V gene is TRBV24-1, the J gene TRBJ2-1; maybe TRBD2 (7 bases). The V and J ends lost 4 bases and 8 bases respectively, with 17 bases between them. This CDR3 region has 15 residues. Germline CDR1 KGHDR, CDR2 SFDVKD.

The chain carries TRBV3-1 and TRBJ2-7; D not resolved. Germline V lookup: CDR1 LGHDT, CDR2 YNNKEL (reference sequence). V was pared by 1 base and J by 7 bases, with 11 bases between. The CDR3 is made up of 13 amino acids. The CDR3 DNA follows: TGTGCCAGCAGCCAAGTAGGTCTAACTGAGCAGTACTTC. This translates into CASSQVGLTEQYF.

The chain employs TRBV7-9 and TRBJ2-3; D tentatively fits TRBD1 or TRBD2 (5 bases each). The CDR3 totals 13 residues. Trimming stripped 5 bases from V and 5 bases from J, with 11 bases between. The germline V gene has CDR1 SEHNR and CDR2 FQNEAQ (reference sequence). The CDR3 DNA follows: TGTGCCAGCAGCGGGGGTTCGAAAGATACGCAGTATTTT. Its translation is CASSGGSKDTQYF.

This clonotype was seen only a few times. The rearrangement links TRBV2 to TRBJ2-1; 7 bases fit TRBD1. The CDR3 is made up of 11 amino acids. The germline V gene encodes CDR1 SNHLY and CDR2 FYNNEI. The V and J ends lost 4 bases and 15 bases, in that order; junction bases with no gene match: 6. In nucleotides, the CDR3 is TGTGCCAGCAGTGGATCGGACAGGAGGTTCTTC. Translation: CASSGSDRRFF.

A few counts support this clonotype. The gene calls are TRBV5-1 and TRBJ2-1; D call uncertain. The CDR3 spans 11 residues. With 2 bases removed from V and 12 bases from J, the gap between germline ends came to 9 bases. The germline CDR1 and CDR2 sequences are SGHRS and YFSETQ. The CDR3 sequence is CASSFLERQFF. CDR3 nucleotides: TGCGCCAGCAGCTTTCTAGAAAGGCAGTTCTTC.

Written as DNA, the CDR3 is TGTGCCAGCAGCACGCTACAGGGGAGGAGAGAGACCCAGTACTTC. Translating it yields CASSTLQGRRETQYF. The V and J genes are TRBV6-2 or TRBV6-3 and TRBJ2-5; a possible D gene is TRBD1 (7 bases). The germline V and J ends were trimmed by 6 bases and 4 bases, with 18 bases remaining between them. Germline values: CDR1 MNHEY, CDR2 SVGEGT. The CDR3 is 15 residues long.

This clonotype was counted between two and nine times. CDR3 in DNA: TGCAGCGTTGAAAGACACAGCTCCTACGAGCAGTACTTC. Its translation: CSVERHSSYEQYF. This chain connects TRBV29-1 to TRBJ2-7; no clear D gene. The CDR3 spans 13 residues. The ends were cut back, 2 bases at V and 0 bases at J, with 8 bases in the middle. Germline CDR1 reads SQVTM; CDR2 reads ANQGSEA.

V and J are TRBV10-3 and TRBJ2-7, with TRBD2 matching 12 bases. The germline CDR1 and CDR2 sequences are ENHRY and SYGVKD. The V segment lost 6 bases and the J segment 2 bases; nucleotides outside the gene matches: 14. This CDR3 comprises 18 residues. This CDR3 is CAISLIKTSGRTPYEQYF. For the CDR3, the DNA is TGTGCCATCAGCTTGATAAAGACTAGCGGGAGAACCCCCTACGAGCAGTACTTC.

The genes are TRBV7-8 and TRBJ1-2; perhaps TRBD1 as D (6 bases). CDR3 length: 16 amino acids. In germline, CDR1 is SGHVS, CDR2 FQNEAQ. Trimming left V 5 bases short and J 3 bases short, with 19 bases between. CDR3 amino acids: CASSPQTGTYYYGYTF. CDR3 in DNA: TGTGCCAGCAGCCCTCAGACAGGAACCTACTACTATGGCTACACCTTC.

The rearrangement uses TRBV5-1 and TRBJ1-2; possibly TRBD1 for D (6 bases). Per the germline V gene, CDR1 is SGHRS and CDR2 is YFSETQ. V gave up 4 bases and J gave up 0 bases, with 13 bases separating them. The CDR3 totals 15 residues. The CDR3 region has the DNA TGCGCCAGCAGCGGAACAGGGCCGACTAACTATGGCTACACCTTC. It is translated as CASSGTGPTNYGYTF.